This T cell receptor beta chain comes out of a study of blood T cell repertoires in COVID-19 (TCRdb year 2020). Regarding the study in general: Samples covering the acute and convalescent phases of COVID-19 were provided by collaborators in the United States, Italy and Spain. The prospective study material was composed of cDNA or gDNA derived from T cells, B-cell-depleted T cells, or PBMCs. Where available, HLA class I and class II types were obtained from metadata supplied by the sample provider rather than from assay-based typing. Deeply sampled blood TCRbeta repertoires from subjects exposed to, actively infected with, or recovered from COVID-19 were included in the dataset. The sample metadata nearly always contained a de-identified subject ID, COVID-19 status, age in years and sex. A freely available public database, intended as a resource for researchers studying the immune response to SARS-CoV-2, is where the repertoires were released. The samples were drawn from the first 160 participants of the ongoing ImmuneRACE study and from 1,200 or so subjects provided by 6 global collaborators. General findings and caveats noted by the study authors: The amount of clinical and demographic metadata varied by source and participant and was provided uncurated.

For this clone: Its antigen is not yet known. No base quality information exists; no much larger clone differs at one position.

The CDR3 contains 16 residues, cysteine and phenylalanine counted. The read is trimmed to its CDR3 DNA, 48 bases read in frame from base 1. From a lookup of the germline V gene (reference sequence), CDR1 and CDR2 are LNHNV and YYDKDF. For this chain, trimming is 4 bases at the V end and 3 bases at the J end, and the number of junction bases without a gene match is 8. Whole blood was collected in K2EDTA tubes by collaborating institutions according to the institutions' own protocols. For TCRbeta analysis, collaborators shipped samples as frozen whole blood, isolated PBMCs, or DNA extracted from either of those sample types. TCRbeta CDR3 regions were amplified from genomic DNA using the immunoSEQ Assay, a bias-controlled multiplex PCR. The authors processed their data as follows. The number of nucleated cells in each sample was estimated by amplification of reference gene primers within the assay. To quantify the absolute abundance of each unique TCRbeta CDR3 rearrangement, sequence reads were collapsed and filtered. For each sample, productive Simpson clonality was calculated as the square root of Simpson's diversity index over productive rearrangements. Held by TCRdb, this immuneACCESS table contains in-frame sequences only and omits some clones. Under half of the omission traces to an unresolved V gene where checked; the cause of the rest is unknown. V, J and clone size were drawn from that table, and D and trimming were deduced from the DNA. This sample comprises approximately 110,000 clones, more than 70% of them detected only once. Roughly 4.9% of the sample lies in the top ten.

The V gene is TRBV15 and the J gene is TRBJ1-5; a stretch of 8 junction bases matches TRBD1. This receptor was obtained from a human donor in a cohort sampled during active COVID-19. Source material: peripheral blood. This receptor carries the CDR3 CATSNRTGFYNQPQHF. Here is the DNA: TGTGCCACCAGCAATCGGACAGGGTTCTACAATCAGCCCCAGCATTTT.